Below are 15 T cell receptor beta chains sequenced from a single sample in a study of shared T cell receptors in the human thymus (dated by TCRdb to 2020 to 2023). The library came from the immunoSEQ multiplex PCR assay. Drawn from immuneACCESS, this table holds only the in-frame rearrangements with V and J called that TCRdb kept. Clones are partly lost; checked studies trace under half to an unresolved V gene and leave the rest unexplained. Present in this sample are roughly 710,000 clones, roughly 85% of which were seen just once. The ten largest clones take up 0.0095% to 0.013% of the sample. The data were also submitted as part of a second study, on human thymus T cells.

Sequencing input: thymocytes. The source of these receptors is a girl under three years old with a congenital heart defect. Donor details come from another sample of the same person, matched by shared clones.

This sequence joins TRBV19 and TRBJ2-5; D may be TRBD2 (5 bases). The germline V and J ends were trimmed by 8 bases and 0 bases, with 7 bases remaining between them. CDR1 LNHDA and CDR2 SQIVND come from the germline V gene (reference sequence). This CDR3 has 12 residues. CDR3 sequence: CASGSYQETQYF. The CDR3 DNA follows: TGTGCCAGTGGGAGTTACCAAGAGACCCAGTACTTC.

The chain recombines TRBV7-8 with TRBJ1-2; D gene ambiguous. This CDR3 spans 14 amino acids. Germline-derived CDR1 and CDR2 are SGHVS and FQNEAQ. V was trimmed by 1 base and J by 5 bases, leaving 11 bases between them. CDR3 sequence (DNA): TGTGCCAGCAGCTTAGGTGCCAGGCCGTATGGCTACACCTTC. Encoded protein: CASSLGARPYGYTF.

The rearrangement uses TRBV30 and TRBJ2-5; TRBD2 is a possible D gene (7 bases). Per the germline V gene, CDR1 is GTSNPN and CDR2 is SVGIG (reference sequence). The CDR3 is 14 residues long. V shed 2 bases and J shed 2 bases, with 12 bases lying between them. The CDR3 nucleotides read TGTGCCTGGAGTAAGGGGGGGCATCAAGAGACCCAGTACTTC. Protein: CAWSKGGHQETQYF.

The chain couples TRBV7-6 to TRBJ2-7; 9 nucleotides line up with TRBD1. Germline CDR1 and CDR2: SGHVS and FNYEAQ. V was pared by 9 bases and J by 2 bases, with 11 bases of the junction left unmatched. CDR3 size: 15 residues. CDR3 region: CASAETGQGPYEQYF. DNA of the CDR3: TGTGCCAGTGCTGAAACGGGACAGGGTCCCTACGAGCAGTACTTC.

The genes are TRBV2 and TRBJ1-2; D is unresolved. The CDR3 contains 10 residues. Trimming cost V 8 bases and J 8 bases, with 9 bases left between them. The germline CDR1 and CDR2 sequences are SNHLY and FYNNEI. The CDR3 reads CASYAAGYTF. The DNA of the CDR3 is TGTGCCAGCTACGCGGCAGGCTACACCTTC. Full variable domain (remainder filled in from reference TRBV2 and TRBJ1-2): EPEVTQTPSHQVTQMGQEVILRCVPISNHLYFYWYRQILGQKVEFLVSFYNNEISEKSEIFDDQFSVERPDGSNFTLKIRSTKLEDSAMYFCASYAAGYTFGSGTRLTVV.

The chain combines TRBV5-1 with TRBJ2-3; TRBD2 matches at 10 bases. J gave up 14 bases and V 4 bases, and 7 bases lay outside the gene matches. Germline V gene lookup returns CDR1 SGHRS and CDR2 YFSETQ. CDR3 length equals 12 residues. This CDR3 reads CASSAGLAPLYF. CDR3 DNA: TGCGCCAGCAGCGCGGGACTAGCGCCCTTGTATTTT.

The CDR3 sequence is CASSQEGPGQAITDTQYF. Written as DNA, the CDR3 is TGCGCCAGCAGCCAAGAAGGTCCCGGACAGGCGATCACAGATACGCAGTATTTT. The chain uses TRBV4-3 and TRBJ2-3, with 7 bases that match TRBD1. J lost 2 bases, V lost 0 bases, and 11 bases had no gene match. There are 18 residues in the CDR3. CDR1 LGHNA and CDR2 YSLEER come from the germline V gene.

A single count supports this clone. Sequence at one end of the junction differs from germline and may be a read error. This chain uses TRBV20-1 with TRBJ1-6, with D perhaps TRBD1 (5 bases). In germline, CDR1 is DFQATT, CDR2 SNEGSKA (reference sequence). The CDR3 has 11 amino acids. The CDR3 sequence: CSARGRGREGF. CDR3 coding DNA: TGCAGTGCTAGAGGGAGGGGCAGGGAGGGCTTT.

The chain employs TRBV5-8 and TRBJ1-5; a weak D match, TRBD1 (5 bases). V was clipped by 0 bases and J by 1 base, with 8 bases between them. The CDR3 runs 15 residues. Germline CDR1 is SGHTS and CDR2 is YDEGEE. The CDR3 DNA sequence: TGTGCCAGCAGCTTGGGGGGCGGAAGCAATCAGCCCCAGCATTTT. Protein sequence: CASSLGGGSNQPQHF.

The chain couples TRBV7-2 to TRBJ2-2; 8 nucleotides match TRBD1. The germline V gene encodes CDR1 SGHTA and CDR2 FQGNSA. The CDR3 extends over 15 amino acids. V lost 4 bases, J lost 5 bases, and 6 bases stayed unmatched. CDR3 DNA: TGTGCCAGCAGCTGGCTCAGGGGGCAAACCGGGGAGCTGTTTTTT. It specifies CASSWLRGQTGELFF.

A single count supports this clone. The V call is TRBV4-3, the J call TRBJ1-5, with D possibly TRBD1 on 6 matching bases. The CDR3 is made up of 16 amino acids. The V end was cut by 0 bases, the J end by 7 bases, with 16 bases between. CDR1 and CDR2 from the germline V gene are LGHNA and YSLEER. The CDR3 here is CASSQDRYREGQPQHF. CDR3 nucleotides: TGCGCCAGCAGCCAAGATAGGTACAGGGAGGGACAGCCCCAGCATTTT.

This clone appeared a few times. The CDR3 DNA follows: TGTGCCAGTCGCAGGGGGACCTATAATTCACCCCTCCACTTT. This codes for CASRRGTYNSPLHF. The chain is built from TRBV19 and TRBJ1-6; 7 bases map to TRBD1. The CDR3 totals 14 residues. From germline, CDR1 is LNHDA and CDR2 SQIVND (reference sequence). Trimming cost V 8 bases and J 2 bases; bases outside gene matches: 3.

The chain is built from TRBV9 and TRBJ2-2; 8 bases map to TRBD1. The CDR3 runs to 17 residues. Germline V gene lookup returns CDR1 SGDLS and CDR2 YYNGEE. The trim removed 0 bases at V and 5 bases at J, leaving 9 bases unmatched. CDR3 sequence reads: CASSVGPRGLGTGELFF. The DNA for the CDR3 is TGTGCCAGCAGCGTAGGTCCCAGGGGGCTTGGAACCGGGGAGCTGTTTTTT.

The chain joins TRBV4-1 to TRBJ1-2; D may be TRBD1 (5 bases). This CDR3 spans 17 amino acids. Germline values: CDR1 MGHRA, CDR2 YSYEKL. With 8 bases removed from V and 6 bases from J, the gap between germline ends came to 28 bases. The CDR3 bases are TGCGCCAGCGAACGACGCGGGACGGAAGGTTACTTCGATGGCTACACCTTC. The encoded protein is CASERRGTEGYFDGYTF.

The V call is TRBV28, the J call TRBJ2-1, with 8 positions matching TRBD2. J lost 4 bases, V lost 6 bases, and 5 bases had no gene match. The CDR3 has 14 amino acids. Germline assignment: CDR1 MDHEN and CDR2 SYDVKM. The CDR3 spells CASRSGGPYNEQFF. In DNA, the CDR3 is TGTGCCAGCAGGAGCGGGGGCCCTTACAATGAGCAGTTCTTC.